This paragraph reports one TCR beta chain. Its antigen is not known. It was with a sample-barcoded 5' primer and a J-beta primer mix that a second PCR of roughly 7 to 12 cycles was run. TCRdb recomputed calls from the 5' RACE reads with MiXCR, one row per CDR3 protein. The repertoire holds around 1,900,000 distinct CDR3 sequences, with approximately 39% as singletons. Investigators took approximately 10 milliliters of peripheral blood from every donor. The extraction recovered at least 5.5 micrograms of total RNA per sample. The data originate from a study of blood T cells in healthy people across ages. Study-level findings and limits: Comparison with aged donors showed that long-lived donors had more naive CD4+ cells and higher diversity. Lack of knowledge of donor CMV status possibly confounded expanded clonotype changes.

This CDR3 region has 14 residues. Trimming stripped 6 bases from V and 1 base from J, with 12 bases between. Sequencing used blood. The chain has TRBV12-3 or TRBV12-4 and TRBJ1-2; no clear D gene. The receptor was derived from a human donor in good health. The CDR3 DNA follows: TGTGCCAGCAGATCCGAGGGCAGTAACTATGGCTACACCTTC. Encoded protein: CASRSEGSNYGYTF.